This T cell receptor (beta chain) is drawn from a study of cytomegalovirus exposure and HLA in healthy donors. Study context: Inside one of the first data releases sat about 91 million unique TCRs taken from HLA-typed donors.

With 60 Vbeta and 13 Jbeta primers, the PCR was carried out. Sequencing was performed with immunoSEQ multiplex PCR; in TCRdb, only in-frame clones are kept and a portion is missing. The sample includes hundreds of thousands of clones, approximately 88% of them seen just once. This clone was counted between two and nine times. Antigen unknown. Regarding the study as a whole: The dataset shows that most TCR sequences were rare, while some public TCRs occurred in many donors.

Germline V gene data show CDR1 as SGHVS and CDR2 as FNYEAQ. CDR3 size: 11 residues. V lost 4 bases and J 5 bases, leaving 4 bases between the germline ends. The sequenced sample consisted of PBMCs. This sequence joins TRBV7-6 and TRBJ2-3; D gene ambiguous. This clonotype was sampled from a boy between 2 and 10 years old in good health and CMV-seronegative. CDR3 in amino acids: CASSSRDTQYF. CDR3 bases: TGTGCCAGCAGCTCCCGAGATACGCAGTATTTT.